Presented here are 15 T cell receptor beta chains from one specimen sequenced in a study of T cell responses to AZD1222 COVID-19 vaccine. Sequencing was performed with immunoSEQ multiplex PCR; in TCRdb, only in-frame clones are kept and a portion is missing. The sample has 160,000 or so clones, more than 90% seen once. The starting material was peripheral blood, obtained 28 days after the second AZD1222 dose. Receptors originate from an adult who received the AZD1222 COVID-19 vaccine.

The table lists this clone with a count of one. This sequence joins TRBV4-1 and TRBJ2-7; no definite D call. Trimming removed 3 bases at V and 3 bases at J, with 12 bases between. Germline V CDR1 and CDR2: MGHRA, YSYEKL. The CDR3 extends over 14 amino acids. Here the CDR3 DNA reads TGCGCCAGCAGCCACCCTTCAATGGGCTACGAGCAGTACTTC. It specifies CASSHPSMGYEQYF.

The V and J genes are TRBV29-1 and TRBJ2-5; TRBD1 agrees at 7 bases. Germline V gene lookup returns CDR1 SQVTM and CDR2 ANQGSEA. V lost 7 bases to trimming and J lost 2 bases; unmatched junction nucleotides: 7. The CDR3 spans 13 residues. The chain's CDR3 is CSASRGLQETQYF. CDR3 bases: TGCAGCGCCAGCAGGGGGTTGCAAGAGACCCAGTACTTC.

The chain joins TRBV15 to TRBJ2-1; D unresolved. This CDR3 contains 14 residues. Trimming took off 0 bases at V and 7 bases at J, with 10 bases between the two ends. CDR1 LNHNV and CDR2 YYDKDF come from the germline V gene (reference sequence). The CDR3 loop reads CATSREGRPNEQFF. The CDR3 coding sequence is TGTGCCACCAGCAGAGAGGGTCGGCCAAATGAGCAGTTCTTC.

The genes are TRBV18 and TRBJ2-7, with 7 bases fitting TRBD1. V lost 6 bases and J lost 4; bases outside the gene matches: 9. The V gene's germline CDR1 is KGHSH and CDR2 LQKENI. The CDR3 totals 14 residues. The CDR3 bases are TGTGCCAGCTCCAAAGGACAGGCGGGTTACGAGCAGTACTTC. Translated: CASSKGQAGYEQYF.

The genes are TRBV19 and TRBJ2-7; perhaps D is TRBD1 or TRBD2 (5 bases each). V shed 5 bases and J shed 7 bases, with 15 bases lying between them. The CDR3 is 13 residues long. Germline V gene data show CDR1 as LNHDA and CDR2 as SQIVND (reference sequence). CDR3 nucleotides: TGTGCCAGTAGTGACAGCCACCCGGGAGAGCAGTACTTC. Translating gives CASSDSHPGEQYF.

The CDR3 DNA reads TGTGCCACCAGCAGAGAGCCAGGAACAGATACGCAGTATTTT. Protein: CATSREPGTDTQYF. This chain joins TRBV15 and TRBJ2-3, with D hard to call. CDR3 size: 14 residues. Germline CDR1 LNHNV, CDR2 YYDKDF (reference sequence). Between the trimmed V and J ends, which lost 0 bases and 3 bases, there was a span of 7 bases.

This clone was recorded a few times. In nucleotides, the CDR3 is TGTGCCAGCAGCCCGGGCCCGACATTCAATCAGCCCCAGCATTTT. It translates to CASSPGPTFNQPQHF. The rearrangement joins TRBV7-9 to TRBJ1-5; D uncertain. Trimming took 5 bases from V and 3 from J, leaving 14 bases between them. Looked up from germline, CDR1 is SEHNR and CDR2 is FQNEAQ (reference sequence). CDR3 length: 15 amino acids. The whole variable domain, filled in from reference TRBV7-9 and TRBJ1-5, reads DTGVSQNPRHKITKRGQNVTFRCDPISEHNRLYWYRQTLGQGPEFLTYFQNEAQLEKSRLLSDRFSAERPKGSFSTLEIQRTEQGDSAMYLCASSPGPTFNQPQHFGDGTRLSIL.

The chain joins TRBV4-1 to TRBJ2-3; no reliable D call. Germline values: CDR1 MGHRA, CDR2 YSYEKL. CDR3 size: 15 residues. Trimming stripped 7 bases from V and 0 bases from J, with 14 bases between. The CDR3 is CASKLGPGSTDTQYF. The CDR3 region has the DNA TGCGCCAGCAAGCTAGGACCCGGAAGCACAGATACGCAGTATTTT.

V and J are TRBV5-4 and TRBJ2-7, with unresolved D. Germline V gives CDR1 SGHNT, CDR2 YYREEE (reference sequence). The CDR3 is made up of 13 amino acids. The V gene lost 3 bases and the J gene lost 1 base, with 8 bases spanning the gap. In nucleotides, the CDR3 is TGTGCCAGCAGCTCCGACACTTCCTACGAGCAGTACTTC. This sequence encodes CASSSDTSYEQYF.

V is TRBV24-1 and J is TRBJ2-7; TRBD1 or TRBD2 may be the D gene (5 bases each). The V and J ends lost 5 bases and 7 bases respectively, with 14 bases between them. Germline V CDR1 and CDR2: KGHDR, SFDVKD. This CDR3 spans 13 amino acids. CDR3 nucleotides: TGTGCCACCAGTGTGGGGGATTCCGGAGAGCAGTACTTC. Translating it yields CATSVGDSGEQYF.

This sequence joins TRBV27 and TRBJ2-1; D assignment may be TRBD1 or TRBD2 (6 bases each). The V gene's germline CDR1 is MNHEY and CDR2 SMNVEV (reference sequence). V was clipped by 6 bases and J by 0 bases, with 9 bases between them. This CDR3 is 14 amino acids long. The CDR3 loop reads CASRGGSSYNEQFF. DNA of the CDR3: TGTGCCAGCAGAGGGGGGAGCTCCTACAATGAGCAGTTCTTC.

V and J are TRBV20-1 and TRBJ1-2; weak D call: TRBD1 (5 bases). The CDR3 extends over 11 amino acids. CDR1 and CDR2 from the germline V gene are DFQATT and SNEGSKA (reference sequence). V lost 5 bases to trimming and J lost 4 bases, with 8 bases between them. CDR3 sequence: CSARDFYGYTF. The CDR3 DNA sequence: TGCAGTGCTCGGGACTTCTATGGCTACACCTTC.

The V and J genes are TRBV9 and TRBJ2-2; 9 bases match TRBD2. V trimming: 0 bases; J trimming: 5 bases; junction bases outside the gene matches: 11. The germline V gene encodes CDR1 SGDLS and CDR2 YYNGEE. The CDR3 extends over 18 amino acids. The CDR3 DNA sequence: TGTGCCAGCAGCGTAGCTCGGCTAGCGGGATTAGAGACCGGGGAGCTGTTTTTT. This codes for CASSVARLAGLETGELFF.

This chain uses TRBV7-9 with TRBJ2-7; unclear D gene. With 5 bases removed from V and 3 bases from J, the gap between germline ends came to 8 bases. Per the germline V gene, CDR1 is SEHNR and CDR2 is FQNEAQ (reference sequence). This CDR3 has 12 residues. CDR3 loop: CASSPLVYEQYF. CDR3 DNA sequence: TGTGCCAGCAGCCCATTGGTCTACGAGCAGTACTTC.

This chain connects TRBV29-1 to TRBJ1-4, with D unresolved. The CDR3 totals 11 residues. Germline CDR1 and CDR2: SQVTM and ANQGSEA. V was pared by 3 bases and J by 7 bases, with 6 bases between. The CDR3 is CSVDEAEKLFF. The CDR3 nucleotides are TGCAGCGTTGATGAGGCTGAAAAACTGTTTTTT.